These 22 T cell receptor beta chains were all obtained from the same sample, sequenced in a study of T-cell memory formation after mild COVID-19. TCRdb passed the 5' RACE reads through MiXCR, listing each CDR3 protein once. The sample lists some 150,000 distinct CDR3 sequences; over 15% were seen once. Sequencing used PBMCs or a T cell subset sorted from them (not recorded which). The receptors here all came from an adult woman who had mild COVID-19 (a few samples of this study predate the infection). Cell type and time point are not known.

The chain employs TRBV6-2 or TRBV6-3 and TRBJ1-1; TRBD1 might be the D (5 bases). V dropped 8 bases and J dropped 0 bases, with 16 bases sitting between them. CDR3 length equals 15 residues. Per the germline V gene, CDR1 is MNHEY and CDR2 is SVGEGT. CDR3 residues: CASRTRARMNTEAFF. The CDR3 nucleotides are TGTGCCAGCCGGACCAGGGCCCGCATGAACACTGAAGCTTTCTTT.

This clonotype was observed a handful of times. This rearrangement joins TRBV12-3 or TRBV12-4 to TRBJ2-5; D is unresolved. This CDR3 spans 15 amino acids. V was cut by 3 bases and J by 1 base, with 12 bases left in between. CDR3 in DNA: TGTGCCAGCAGTTTTCAGAGGACGGCCCAAGAGACCCAGTACTTC. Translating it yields CASSFQRTAQETQYF.

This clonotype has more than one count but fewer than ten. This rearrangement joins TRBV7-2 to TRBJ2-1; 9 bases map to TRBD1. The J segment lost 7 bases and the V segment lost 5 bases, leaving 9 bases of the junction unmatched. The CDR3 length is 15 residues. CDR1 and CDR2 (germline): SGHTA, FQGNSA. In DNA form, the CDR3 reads TGTGCCAGCAGCGTAAGGGTGGGACAGGGTAATGAGCAGTTCTTC. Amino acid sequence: CASSVRVGQGNEQFF.

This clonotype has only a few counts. The CDR3, as DNA: TGCGCCAGCAGCTTGGAAGGAGCGGGAGGTGGAAACATTCAGTACTTC. This translates into CASSLEGAGGGNIQYF. This sequence joins TRBV5-1 and TRBJ2-4; 9 bases match TRBD2. V lost 0 bases and J lost 6; bases outside the gene matches: 7. The CDR3 length is 16 residues. Germline V gives CDR1 SGHRS, CDR2 YFSETQ.

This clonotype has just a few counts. The CDR3: CSARDNSGSPLHF. The CDR3 nucleotides are TGCAGTGCTAGAGACAATAGCGGTTCACCCCTCCACTTT. V usage is TRBV20-1 and J usage is TRBJ1-6; D unresolved. V gave up 0 bases and J gave up 9 bases, with 9 bases separating them. The CDR3 contains 13 residues. Germline V gene lookup returns CDR1 DFQATT and CDR2 SNEGSKA (reference sequence).

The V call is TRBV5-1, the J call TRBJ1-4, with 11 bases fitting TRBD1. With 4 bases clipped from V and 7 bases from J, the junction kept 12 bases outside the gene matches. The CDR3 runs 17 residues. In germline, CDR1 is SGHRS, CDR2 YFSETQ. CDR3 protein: CASSTSLADRGREKLFF. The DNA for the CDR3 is TGCGCCAGCAGCACCTCCTTAGCGGACAGGGGGCGTGAAAAACTGTTTTTT. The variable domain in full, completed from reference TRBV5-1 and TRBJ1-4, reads KAGVTQTPRYLIKTRGQQVTLSCSPISGHRSVSWYQQTPGQGLQFLFEYFSETQRNKGNFPGRFSGRQFSNSRSEMNVSTLELGDSALYLCASSTSLADRGREKLFFGSGTQLSVL.

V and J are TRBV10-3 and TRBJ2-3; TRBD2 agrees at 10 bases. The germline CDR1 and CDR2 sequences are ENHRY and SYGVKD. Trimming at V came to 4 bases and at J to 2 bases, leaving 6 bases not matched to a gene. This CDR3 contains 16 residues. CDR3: CAISVSSGRATDTQYF. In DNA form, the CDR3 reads TGTGCCATCAGTGTATCAAGCGGGAGGGCCACAGATACGCAGTATTTT.

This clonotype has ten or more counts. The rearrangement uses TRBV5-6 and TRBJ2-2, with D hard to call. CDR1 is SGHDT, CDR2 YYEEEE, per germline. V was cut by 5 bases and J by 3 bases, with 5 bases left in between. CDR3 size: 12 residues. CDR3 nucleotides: TGTGCCAGCAGTTGGGACACCGGGGAGCTGTTTTTT. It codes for CASSWDTGELFF.

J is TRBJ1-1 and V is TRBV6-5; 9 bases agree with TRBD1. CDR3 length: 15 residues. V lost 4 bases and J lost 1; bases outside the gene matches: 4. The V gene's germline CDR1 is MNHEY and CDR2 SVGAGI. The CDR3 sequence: CASSSGTGRNTEAFF. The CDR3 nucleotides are TGTGCCAGCAGTTCCGGGACAGGGAGGAACACTGAAGCTTTCTTT.

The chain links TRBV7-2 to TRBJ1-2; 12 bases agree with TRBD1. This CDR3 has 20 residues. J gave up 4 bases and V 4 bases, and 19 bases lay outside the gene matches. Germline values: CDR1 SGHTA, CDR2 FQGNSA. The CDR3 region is CASSYLLGPGQGALTYGYTF. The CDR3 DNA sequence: TGTGCCAGCAGCTACCTGTTGGGGCCGGGACAGGGGGCGTTGACCTATGGCTACACCTTC.

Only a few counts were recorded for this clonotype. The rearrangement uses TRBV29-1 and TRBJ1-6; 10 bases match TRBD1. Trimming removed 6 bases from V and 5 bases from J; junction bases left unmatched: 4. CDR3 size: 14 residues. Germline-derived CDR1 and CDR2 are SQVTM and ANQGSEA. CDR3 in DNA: TGCAGCGTCTCGGACAGGGGGGATAATTCACCCCTCCACTTT. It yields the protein CSVSDRGDNSPLHF.

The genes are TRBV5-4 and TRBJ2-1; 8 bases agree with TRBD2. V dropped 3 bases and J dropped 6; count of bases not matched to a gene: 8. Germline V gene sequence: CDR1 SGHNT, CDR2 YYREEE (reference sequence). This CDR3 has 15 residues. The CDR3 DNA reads TGTGCCAGCAGCTCCCGAGTAGCGGGACGCAATGAGCAGTTCTTC. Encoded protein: CASSSRVAGRNEQFF.

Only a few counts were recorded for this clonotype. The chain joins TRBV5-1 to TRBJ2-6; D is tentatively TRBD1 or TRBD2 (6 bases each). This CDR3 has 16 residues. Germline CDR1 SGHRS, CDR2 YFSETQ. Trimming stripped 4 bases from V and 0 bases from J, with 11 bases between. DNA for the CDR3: TGCGCCAGCAGCGCGGGACACAGCTCTGGGGCCAACGTCCTGACTTTC. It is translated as CASSAGHSSGANVLTF.

As DNA, the CDR3 is TGTGCCAGCAGTTTAGCGGGGGTAAACACTGAAGCTTTCTTT. The encoded protein is CASSLAGVNTEAFF. The genes are TRBV12-3 or TRBV12-4 and TRBJ1-1; possible D gene TRBD1, 5 bases. With 0 bases removed from V and 2 bases from J, the gap between germline ends came to 7 bases. The CDR3 totals 14 residues.

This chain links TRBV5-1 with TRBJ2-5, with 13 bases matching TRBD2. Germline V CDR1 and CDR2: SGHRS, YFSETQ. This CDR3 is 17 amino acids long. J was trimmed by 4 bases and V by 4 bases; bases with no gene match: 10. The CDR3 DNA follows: TGCGCCAGCAGCCTATGGACTAGCGGGGGTGGAAGAGAGACCCAGTACTTC. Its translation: CASSLWTSGGGRETQYF. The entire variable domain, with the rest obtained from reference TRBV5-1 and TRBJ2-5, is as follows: KAGVTQTPRYLIKTRGQQVTLSCSPISGHRSVSWYQQTPGQGLQFLFEYFSETQRNKGNFPGRFSGRQFSNSRSEMNVSTLELGDSALYLCASSLWTSGGGRETQYFGPGTRLLVL.

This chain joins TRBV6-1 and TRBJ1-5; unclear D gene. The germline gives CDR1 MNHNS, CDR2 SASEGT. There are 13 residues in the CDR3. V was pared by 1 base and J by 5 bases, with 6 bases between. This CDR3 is CASSEEGYQPQHF. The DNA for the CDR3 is TGTGCCAGCAGTGAAGAGGGTTATCAGCCCCAGCATTTT.

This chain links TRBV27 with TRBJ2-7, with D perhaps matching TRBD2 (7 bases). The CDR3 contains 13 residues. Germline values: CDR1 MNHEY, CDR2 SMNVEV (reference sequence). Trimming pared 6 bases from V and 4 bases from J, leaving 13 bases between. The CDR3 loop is CASRGGAMYEQYF. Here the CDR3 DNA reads TGTGCCAGCAGGGGGGGGGCTATGTACGAGCAGTACTTC.

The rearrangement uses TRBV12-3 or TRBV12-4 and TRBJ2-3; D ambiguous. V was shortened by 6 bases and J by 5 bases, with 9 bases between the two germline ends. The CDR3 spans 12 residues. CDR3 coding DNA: TGTGCCAGCAGCTTCAGTGGAGATACGCAGTATTTT. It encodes CASSFSGDTQYF.

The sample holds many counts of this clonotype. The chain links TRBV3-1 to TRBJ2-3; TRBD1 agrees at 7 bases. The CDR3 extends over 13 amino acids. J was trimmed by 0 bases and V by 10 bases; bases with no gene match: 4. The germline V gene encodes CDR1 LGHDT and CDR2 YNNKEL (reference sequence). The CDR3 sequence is CATRQGSTDTQYF. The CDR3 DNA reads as TGTGCCACGCGACAGGGAAGCACAGATACGCAGTATTTT.

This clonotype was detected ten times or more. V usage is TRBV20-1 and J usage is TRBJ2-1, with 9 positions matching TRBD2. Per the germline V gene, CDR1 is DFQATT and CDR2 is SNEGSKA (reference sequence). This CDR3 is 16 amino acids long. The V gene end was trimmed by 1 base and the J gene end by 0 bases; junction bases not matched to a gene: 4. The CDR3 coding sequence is TGCAGTGCTAGAGTCCTAGCGGGGAGCTCCTACAATGAGCAGTTCTTC. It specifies CSARVLAGSSYNEQFF.

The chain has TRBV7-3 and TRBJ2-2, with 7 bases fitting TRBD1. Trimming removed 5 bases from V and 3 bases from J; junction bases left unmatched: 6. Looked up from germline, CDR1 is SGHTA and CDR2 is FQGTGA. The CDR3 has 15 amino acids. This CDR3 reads CASSRGGWDTGELFF. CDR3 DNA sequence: TGTGCCAGCAGCCGAGGGGGCTGGGACACCGGGGAGCTGTTTTTT. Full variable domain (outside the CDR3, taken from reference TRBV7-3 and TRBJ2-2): GAGVSQTPSNKVTEKGKYVELRCDPISGHTALYWYRQSLGQGPEFLIYFQGTGAADDSGLPNDRFFAVRPEGSVSTLKIQRTERGDSAVYLCASSRGGWDTGELFFGEGSRLTVL.

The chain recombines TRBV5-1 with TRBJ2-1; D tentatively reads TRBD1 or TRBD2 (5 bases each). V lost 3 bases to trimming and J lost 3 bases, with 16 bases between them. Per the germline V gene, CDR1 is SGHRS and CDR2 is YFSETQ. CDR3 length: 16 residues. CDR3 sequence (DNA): TGCGCCAGCAGCTGGACTGAGGGGTCCCTCTACAATGAGCAGTTCTTC. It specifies CASSWTEGSLYNEQFF.